These T cell receptor beta chains were read from a single sample in a study of PD-L1 blockade in urothelial cancer. TCRdb's table, derived via immunoSEQ multiplex PCR, lists solely in-frame clones and lacks some. The data hold tens of thousands of clones, with more than 75% observed a single time. The starting material was PBMCs, obtained around atezolizumab (anti-PD-L1) treatment. The receptors originated from a man in his fifties or sixties with urothelial cancer. The CDR3 runs from the conserved cysteine through the conserved F or W. The D gene is left open where the match is weak. Part of the rows lack a size; the others show once, few, many or a class for expanded clones.

D gene,clone size,V gene,J gene,CDR3 protein,CDR3 DNA
-,-,TRBV5-1,TRBJ1-2,CASSREGNYGYTF,TGCGCCAGCAGCCGGGAGGGTAACTATGGCTACACCTTC
-,-,TRBV7-7,TRBJ2-5,CASSFNPGETQYF,TGTGCTAGCAGCTTTAACCCTGGCGAGACCCAGTACTTC
TRBD1,-,TRBV5-1,TRBJ1-1,CASTYGDRGTNTEAFF,TGCGCCAGCACCTACGGGGACAGGGGTACGAACACTGAAGCTTTCTTT
TRBD1,-,TRBV5-1,TRBJ2-5,CASSKTGTGGGEETQYF,TGCGCCAGCAGCAAGACCGGGACAGGGGGCGGTGAAGAGACCCAGTACTTC
-,-,TRBV10-3,TRBJ2-3,CAIMATSHADTQYF,TGTGCCATCATGGCGACTAGTCACGCAGATACGCAGTATTTT
-,-,TRBV27,TRBJ2-1,CASSLSGRTWSYNEQFF,TGTGCCAGCAGTTTATCTGGCAGGACTTGGTCCTACAATGAGCAGTTCTTC
-,-,TRBV27,TRBJ1-3,CASSPYLSSGNTIYF,TGTGCCAGCAGTCCATACTTGAGCTCTGGAAACACCATATATTTT
TRBD2,-,TRBV19,TRBJ2-3,CASSLMTSGAATDTQYF,TGTGCCAGTAGTCTGATGACTAGCGGGGCTGCCACAGATACGCAGTATTTT
TRBD1,-,TRBV6-1,TRBJ1-6,CASSARTGDNSPLHF,TGTGCCAGCAGCGCCAGGACAGGGGATAATTCACCCCTCCACTTT
TRBD1,-,TRBV4-2,TRBJ1-5,CASSQVGQGAYSNQPQHF,TGTGCCAGCAGCCAAGTTGGACAGGGGGCCTATAGCAATCAGCCCCAGCATTTT
-,-,TRBV28,TRBJ1-4,CASSLPPTATNEKLFF,TGTGCCAGCAGTTTACCCCCGACAGCAACTAATGAAAAACTGTTTTTT
TRBD1,once,TRBV7-9,TRBJ2-2,CASSSGQGDGIGELFF,TGTGCCAGCAGCTCCGGACAGGGGGACGGGATCGGGGAGCTGTTTTTT
-,-,TRBV30,TRBJ1-1,CAWRARQAEAFF,TGTGCCTGGAGAGCCCGACAGGCTGAAGCTTTCTTT
-,-,TRBV27,TRBJ1-5,CASSPRGFSTWSNQPQHF,TGTGCCAGCAGTCCCAGGGGCTTCTCGACGTGGAGCAATCAGCCCCAGCATTTT
-,-,TRBV9,TRBJ2-5,CASSFQGGAETQYF,TGTGCCAGCAGCTTCCAGGGGGGAGCGGAGACCCAGTACTTC
-,-,TRBV4-1,TRBJ2-5,CASSLRPGEETQYF,TGCGCCAGCAGCCTTCGTCCGGGAGAAGAGACCCAGTACTTC
-,-,TRBV5-4,TRBJ1-2,CASSTGVAIHYGYTF,TGTGCCAGCAGCACCGGGGTCGCGATACATTATGGCTACACCTTC
TRBD2,-,TRBV18,TRBJ2-1,CASSPPPSTSGSSNEQFF,TGTGCCAGCTCACCACCCCCCTCGACTAGCGGGAGTTCGAATGAGCAGTTCTTC
TRBD1,-,TRBV6-5,TRBJ2-1,CASTLRDRSGEQFF,TGTGCCAGCACCCTCCGGGACAGGTCGGGTGAGCAGTTCTTC
TRBD1,-,TRBV11-3,TRBJ1-1,CASGGQGAEAFF,TGTGCCAGCGGGGGACAGGGTGCTGAAGCTTTCTTT
TRBD1,-,TRBV29-1,TRBJ2-2,CSVIRQGVPGELFF,TGCAGCGTTATACGACAGGGGGTCCCCGGGGAGCTGTTTTTT
-,-,TRBV5-6,TRBJ1-4,CASSLRGLRSNEKLFF,TGTGCCAGCAGCTTGAGGGGGTTGAGGTCCAATGAAAAACTGTTTTTT
-,-,TRBV30,TRBJ1-1,CAWFYGAGDTEAFF,TGTGCCTGGTTTTACGGCGCGGGGGACACTGAAGCTTTCTTT
-,once,TRBV14,TRBJ1-1,CASSQEALGGRKAFF,TGTGCCAGCAGCCAAGAGGCCCTGGGGGGTAGGAAAGCTTTCTTT
-,-,TRBV7-3,TRBJ2-6,CASSLDVGATSGANVLTF,TGTGCCAGCAGCTTAGACGTAGGAGCCACCTCTGGGGCCAACGTCCTGACTTTC
TRBD1,few,TRBV30,TRBJ2-2,CAWSVPRGRSTGELFF,TGTGCCTGGAGTGTACCCAGGGGGCGCAGCACCGGGGAGCTGTTTTTT
TRBD1,-,TRBV9,TRBJ2-5,CASSVTGQGGETQYF,TGTGCCAGCAGCGTCACCGGACAGGGTGGAGAGACCCAGTACTTC
-,-,TRBV4-3,TRBJ2-2,CASSQDRAYGELFF,TGCGCCAGCAGCCAAGACAGGGCGTACGGGGAGCTGTTTTTT
TRBD2,-,TRBV11-2,TRBJ2-1,CASSLDRGLAGGPVEQFF,TGTGCCAGCAGCTTAGATCGTGGACTAGCGGGGGGGCCGGTTGAGCAGTTCTTC
TRBD1,-,TRBV6-1,TRBJ2-7,CASSEAGTGPYEQYF,TGTGCCAGCAGTGAAGCCGGGACAGGGCCCTACGAGCAGTACTTC
TRBD1,-,TRBV5-6,TRBJ1-3,CASSRTSGGRVYF,TGTGCCAGCAGCCGTACGTCAGGGGGCCGGGTATATTTT
TRBD1,-,TRBV5-1,TRBJ2-5,CASSSGQEETQYF,TGCGCCAGCAGCTCCGGACAGGAAGAGACCCAGTACTTC
-,-,TRBV28,TRBJ2-1,CASNLDSYNEQFF,TGTGCCAGCAATTTGGACAGCTATAATGAGCAGTTCTTC
TRBD1,-,TRBV30,TRBJ1-1,CAWSVRDRTFF,TGTGCCTGGAGTGTAAGGGACAGAACTTTCTTT
TRBD2,-,TRBV11-2,TRBJ2-7,CASSVGLAGAGLEQYF,TGTGCCAGCAGCGTAGGACTAGCGGGAGCGGGCCTCGAGCAGTACTTC
TRBD1,-,TRBV5-4,TRBJ2-1,CASSSGTGGYNEQFF,TGTGCCAGTAGCTCCGGGACAGGGGGCTACAATGAGCAGTTCTTC
-,many,TRBV11-3,TRBJ2-2,CASSRFAGSTGELFF,TGTGCCAGCAGTCGTTTCGCGGGGTCCACCGGGGAGCTGTTTTTT
TRBD2,-,TRBV11-3,TRBJ2-1,CASSFISGGRGEEQFF,TGTGCCAGCAGCTTCATCTCGGGCGGGAGGGGTGAGGAGCAGTTCTTC
-,-,TRBV4-2,TRBJ2-4,CASSQDRNIQYF,TGTGCCAGCAGCCAAGATCGGAACATTCAGTACTTC
-,-,TRBV19,TRBJ2-7,CASSIMRSSYEQYF,TGTGCCAGTAGTATCATGCGGAGCTCCTACGAGCAGTACTTC
-,-,TRBV5-6,TRBJ2-1,CASSRGGRGYNEQFF,TGTGCCAGCAGTCGCGGGGGCCGGGGCTACAATGAGCAGTTCTTC
-,once,TRBV18,TRBJ2-2,CASSRGPGELFF,TGTGCCAGCTCCAGGGGACCCGGGGAGCTGTTTTTT
-,-,TRBV18,TRBJ2-3,CASSSRVADTQYF,TGTGCCAGCTCATCGAGGGTCGCAGATACGCAGTATTTT
-,-,TRBV28,TRBJ1-1,CASSFLTGAFF,TGTGCCAGCAGTTTCCTCACGGGAGCTTTCTTT
-,many,TRBV7-2,TRBJ2-7,CASSLSWTASYEQYF,TGTGCCAGCAGCTTATCTTGGACAGCATCCTACGAGCAGTACTTC
-,-,TRBV4-3,TRBJ2-6,CASSQEALHYSGANVLTF,TGCGCCAGCAGCCAAGAGGCATTACATTACTCTGGGGCCAACGTCCTGACTTTC